A single TCR beta chain is shown here with its context. Its cognate antigen is unknown. The data derive from a study of response to subunit inactivated influenza vaccine. Study-level findings and limits: Each seasonal flu vaccination may recruit only limited new T cells, authors suggested.

A single record per CDR3 protein comes from TCRdb applying MiXCR to the RT-PCR reads. The table lists under 950,000 distinct CDR3 sequences, approximately 22% of them singletons. Germline lookup yields CDR1 SGDLS and CDR2 YYNGEE. The CDR3 spans 15 residues. V dropped 0 bases and J dropped 4; count of bases not matched to a gene: 3. The source is a man aged 45-65 years who received an inactivated influenza vaccine. This specimen was PBMCs from blood, taken around 5 days after vaccination. The chain is built from TRBV9 and TRBJ2-2, with 7 bases lining up with TRBD2. For the CDR3, the DNA is TGTGCCAGCAGCGTAGGGGGAGGGACCACCGGGGAGCTGTTTTTT. Translated: CASSVGGGTTGELFF.